The 5 T cell receptor beta chains below all came from one sample that was sequenced in a study of glioma-infiltrating T cells. TCR alpha and beta CDR3 regions were amplified from RNA using iRepertoire nested multiplex PCR. Each CDR3 protein gets one entry after TCRdb re-called the multiplex PCR reads with MiXCR. The table lists under 200,000 distinct CDR3 sequences, about 47% of them singletons. Material: glioma tissue, nonneoplastic brain tissue, or PBMCs (not recorded which). The origin of the receptors is a human donor with low-grade glioma or glioblastoma, undergoing nonglioma brain surgery, or in good health (not recorded which).

The J gene is TRBJ2-1, the V gene TRBV20-1; D gene unclear. The CDR3 consists of 12 residues. Trimming stripped 5 bases from V and 11 bases from J, with 16 bases between. Germline CDR1 and CDR2: DFQATT and SNEGSKA (reference sequence). The CDR3 loop reads CSAAWTESKQFF. The CDR3 DNA sequence: TGCAGTGCTGCCTGGACCGAGAGTAAGCAGTTCTTC.

Turning to this clonotype: A much bigger clone sits one base away, suggesting this may be a read error. The rearrangement joins TRBV7-2 to TRBJ2-3; tentative D call: TRBD2 (6 bases). V lost 6 bases and J 4 bases, leaving 20 bases between the germline ends. The CDR3 spans 16 residues. Germline V gene lookup returns CDR1 SGHTA and CDR2 FQGNSA. CDR3 amino acids: CASRVASWRAADTQYF. CDR3 coding DNA: TGTGCCAGCAGGGTAGCTAGCTGGAGGGCCGCAGATACGCAGTATTTT.

On this clonotype itself: With a much larger clone just one base away, this may be a read error. The CDR3 is CASSGQISYNEQFF. Written as DNA, the CDR3 is TGTGCCAGCAGTGGACAGATTTCCTACAATGAGCAGTTCTTC. The genes are TRBV27 and TRBJ2-1; TRBD1 might be the D (6 bases). The germline V gene encodes CDR1 MNHEY and CDR2 SMNVEV (reference sequence). This CDR3 is built from 14 residues. V was cut by 5 bases and J by 1 base, with 9 bases left in between.

This clonotype has ten or more counts. The gene calls are TRBV28 and TRBJ1-2; weak D call: TRBD1 (6 bases). This CDR3 has 12 residues. Germline CDR1 MDHEN, CDR2 SYDVKM. V lost 9 bases, J lost 6 bases, and 14 bases lay in between. The CDR3 loop is CASTQGLNGYTF. Written as DNA, the CDR3 is TGTGCCAGTACGCAGGGGTTGAATGGCTACACCTTC.

This clonotype was observed a handful of times. The rearrangement links TRBV18 to TRBJ1-5; no clear D. V was clipped by 2 bases and J by 0 bases, with 8 bases between them. Germline assignment: CDR1 KGHSH and CDR2 LQKENI. The CDR3 length is 15 residues. The CDR3 DNA reads as TGTGCCAGCTCACCAAGACAAGATAGCAATCAGCCCCAGCATTTT. This gives the protein CASSPRQDSNQPQHF.